The rows below give T cell receptor beta chains drawn from one sample of a study of glioma-infiltrating T cells after dendritic cell vaccination. The data were produced by immunoSEQ multiplex PCR, yet TCRdb's version contains in-frame clones alone and is incomplete. Here the sample spans about 65,000 clones, around nine tenths being singletons. Sequenced here: blood, sampled after dendritic cell vaccination. All receptors derive from a human donor with glioblastoma. CDR3s include the opening cysteine and the closing phenylalanine or tryptophan. Each record gives: J gene, D gene, clone size, V gene, CDR3 DNA, CDR3 protein. A D gene is named only where the DNA matches it firmly. The size entry is marked missing in some rows and otherwise reads once, few, many or a size class.

>TRBJ1-6|TRBD1|NA|TRBV10-3
TGTGCCATCAGAGAGACAGGGGGAGATAATTCCCCCCTCCACTTT
CAIRETGGDNSPLHF
>TRBJ1-5|TRBD1|NA|TRBV7-2
TGTGCCAGCAGCTTAAGACAGGGGGGCTACAATCAGCCCCAGCATTTT
CASSLRQGGYNQPQHF
>TRBJ2-7|NA|NA|TRBV13
TGTGCCAGCAGCCCACCCTCCTACCTCGAGCAGTACTTC
CASSPPSYLEQYF
>TRBJ2-3|TRBD2|NA|TRBV7-3
TGTGCCAGCAGCCTCTCGACTAGCGGGACAACAGATACGCAGTATTTT
CASSLSTSGTTDTQYF
>TRBJ1-6|NA|once|TRBV4-2
TGTGCCAGCACCCCGGGAAGGGCAAGCTCCTATAATTCCCCCCTCCACTTT
CASTPGRASSYNSPLHF
>TRBJ2-1|NA|NA|TRBV5-1
TGCGCCAGCAGCACGGACAGGGAGGGCAATGAGCAGTTCTTC
CASSTDREGNEQFF
>TRBJ1-1|TRBD1|NA|TRBV5-6
TGTGCCAGCAGCGGGACAGGGTTTGAAGCTTTCTTT
CASSGTGFEAFF
>TRBJ1-2|NA|NA|TRBV7-9
TGTGCCAGCAGCTCCCCCGGCAGGGAATGGTATGGCTACACCTTC
CASSSPGREWYGYTF
>TRBJ2-1|TRBD1|NA|TRBV5-1
TGCGCCAGCAGCTCGCCGGTAGGGGGCCCTAACAATGAGCAGTTCTTC
CASSSPVGGPNNEQFF
>TRBJ2-7|NA|NA|TRBV7-9
TGTGCCAGCAGCTTAGAGGGCAGGGCGCGAGGAGGGGTTGAGCAGTACTTC
CASSLEGRARGGVEQYF
>TRBJ2-2|TRBD2|NA|TRBV7-9
TGTGCCAGCAGTTTCTCCGGGACTACTAACACCGGGGAGCTGTTTTTT
CASSFSGTTNTGELFF
>TRBJ1-2|NA|NA|TRBV6-1
TGTGCCAGCAGTGAATTGACAGACAGTGGCTACACCTTC
CASSELTDSGYTF
>TRBJ1-5|NA|NA|TRBV5-1
TGCGCCAGCAGCTTGGGCCCGGGATTCAATCAGCCCCAGCATTTT
CASSLGPGFNQPQHF
>TRBJ1-2|NA|NA|TRBV5-4
TGTGCCAGCAGCTCCGGACAGAACTATGGCTACACCTTC
CASSSGQNYGYTF
>TRBJ1-1|TRBD1|NA|TRBV7-9
TGTGCCAGCAGCTCTACGACAGGGGGCTCCATGAACACTGAAGCTTTCTTT
CASSSTTGGSMNTEAFF
>TRBJ1-1|TRBD1|once|TRBV19
TGTGCCAGTAGTACTCAAACTCACTGGACAGGGCAACAAAGGAACAAGGGTGAAGCTTTCTTT
CASSTQTHWTGQQRNKGEAFF
>TRBJ2-7|NA|few|TRBV5-1
TGCGCCAGCAGCCCCGGACTGGAAGAGCAGTACTTC
CASSPGLEEQYF
>TRBJ2-3|NA|NA|TRBV6-4
TGTGCCAGCAGTGAATCCCTCAGGGGCACAGATACGCAGTATTTT
CASSESLRGTDTQYF
>TRBJ1-1|TRBD1|NA|TRBV10-3
TGTGCCATCAGTGAGCACAGGGGGCTCAACACTGAAGCTTTCTTT
CAISEHRGLNTEAFF
>TRBJ2-6|NA|NA|TRBV4-2
TGTGCCAGCAGCCGTGACCGGAGTAGCTCTGGGGCCAACGTCCTGACTTTC
CASSRDRSSSGANVLTF
>TRBJ1-1|TRBD1|NA|TRBV30
TGTGCCTGGAGTGGGGGACAGACTGAAGCTTTCTTT
CAWSGGQTEAFF
>TRBJ2-7|NA|once|TRBV6-4
TGTGCCAGCAGTGAGGTGGCGACTTCTCACTACGAGCAGTACTTC
CASSEVATSHYEQYF
>TRBJ2-1|NA|NA|TRBV21-1
TGTGCCAGCAACAGAATACGGGACAGGGGAGATAAAAGAGGGACCCGAGGGGAGCAGTTCTTC
CASNRIRDRGDKRGTRGEQFF
>TRBJ2-2|TRBD2|NA|TRBV13
TGTGCCAGCAGCTCCTACAAACGGACTAGCGGGAGGGCCGTGAGCGGGGAGCTGTTTTTT
CASSSYKRTSGRAVSGELFF
>TRBJ1-4|NA|NA|TRBV11-3
TGTGCCAGCAGCTTAGAAGGGGTTTCAACTAATGAAAAACTGTTTTTT
CASSLEGVSTNEKLFF
>TRBJ2-2|NA|NA|TRBV4-1
TGCGCCAGCAGCCATCGGAGGGGGAGGGACACCGGGGAGCTGTTTTTT
CASSHRRGRDTGELFF
>TRBJ2-3|NA|NA|TRBV5-4
TGTGCCAGCAGCCTAAGCACAGATACGCAGTATTTT
CASSLSTDTQYF
>TRBJ1-1|TRBD1|NA|TRBV5-8
TGTGCCAGCAGCCGTGGACAGGGGGCGGGCACTGAAGCTTTCTTT
CASSRGQGAGTEAFF
>TRBJ2-3|TRBD2|NA|TRBV7-2
TGTGCCAGCAGCTCGAGACTAGCGGGGGGGCCAACAGATACGCAGTATTTT
CASSSRLAGGPTDTQYF
>TRBJ1-1|NA|NA|TRBV25-1
TGTGCCAGCAGCTCAACAGGGATTGAAGCTTTCTTT
CASSSTGIEAFF